Sequencing of this TCR beta chain was carried out in a study of blood T cell repertoires in COVID-19. Study context: The samples span acute and convalescent COVID-19 from the United States, Italy and Spain.

Original analysis: Using reference gene primer amplification, nucleated cell counts were estimated. Sequencing used immunoSEQ multiplex PCR; TCRdb keeps in-frame clones, though not all of them. The V and J calls and the clone size are those of that table, but D and trimming were determined from the DNA. The sample consists of 170,000 or so clones, approximately 86% of them appearing once. J was trimmed by 5 bases and V by 2 bases; bases with no gene match: 0. Looked up from germline, CDR1 is LGHDT and CDR2 is YNNKEL (reference sequence). The length of the CDR3 is 15 residues. The chain joins TRBV3-1 (or the pseudogene TRBV3-2) to TRBJ2-2; 12 bases are shared with TRBD2. This sequence was found in a middle-aged man with active or convalescent COVID-19. Sequenced sample: peripheral blood. The CDR3 sequence is CASSQTSGGTGELFF. The CDR3 DNA reads as TGTGCCAGCAGCCAAACTAGCGGGGGGACCGGGGAGCTGTTTTTT.